The following is a T cell receptor (beta chain) sequence with its context. Its recognized antigen is unknown. No base quality values were provided; no much bigger clone lies one nucleotide off. The data derive from a study of cytomegalovirus exposure and HLA in healthy donors (dated by TCRdb to about 2017). As for the study more broadly: An earlier analysis of roughly 610 of the donors reported 276 Gb of sequence data and 117 million unique TCR beta sequences obtained from roughly 180 million T cells. HLA typing included class I and class II loci at four-digit resolution. The study profiled the T cell repertoires of around 700 subjects by immunosequencing and related them to cytomegalovirus serostatus. Besides the first cohort of around 700 subjects, a separate validation cohort made up of around 120 different subjects was used. In a later analysis, previously published TCR beta repertoires from 550 to 700 donors were re-analyzed and high-resolution HLA genotyping was added so that TCR occurrence patterns could be studied. Because of strong linkage in the cohort, roughly five DR-DQ haplotypes were treated as single units for association and clustering. In the later analysis, no new phenotypic data were used to find candidate immune exposures; instead, reliance was placed on TCR beta sequences and their occurrence across donors. Donor age, sex, ethnicity and CMV serostatus were compiled together with the repertoire data. The study aimed to test whether signatures of past pathogen exposure could be identified by cataloging public T cell receptors. An earlier analysis of some 500 of the donors applied high-throughput TCR beta sequencing to assess whether each TCR beta V gene segment acted as functional or pseudogenic. Every discovery cohort repertoire had been produced on one sequencing platform. Among a few hundred genotyped donors of the cohort, an average of 235,054 unique TCR beta nucleotide sequences were sequenced per donor, approximately 20% of them non-productive. A later genetic analysis took genome-wide SNP genotypes for about three fifths of the 666 donors and used that subset as a discovery cohort. The number of donors typed differed by locus, with roughly 620-630 for A, B, C, DRB1 and DQB1, around 520 for DQA1, 606 for DPA1, and some 450 for DPB1. Around 300 gigabases of sequencing data and approximately 85 million unique TCR sequences were included in an early release covering around 600 HLA-typed donors. The genetic ancestry cluster associated with self-reported Caucasian donors included 81% of the approximately 410 genotyped donors. To predict cytomegalovirus infection status, the study combined high-throughput TCR immunosequencing, statistical association of individual TCRs with disease status, and machine learning.

To prepare the library, the immunoSEQ multiplex PCR assay was applied. For the multiplex PCR, a mixture combining 60 forward primers for TCR Vbeta segments and 13 reverse primers for TCR Jbeta segments was used. The CDR3 region of rearranged TCR beta genes was amplified from genomic DNA with a multiplex PCR assay. On the Illumina HiSeq System, the amplified TCR beta libraries were sequenced as 87-base-pair reads. Turning to the authors' computational methods: Across the roughly 670 repertoires, a later analysis counted about 81 million unique TCR beta chains, approximately 12 million of which were shared by at least two donors. A nearest-neighbor algorithm error-corrected the raw reads and collapsed the reads into unique sequences, merging closely related sequences to remove PCR and sequencing errors. CDR3 sequences were aligned to IMGT reference sequences to assign V, D and J gene segments. For a sequence to be retained, a match of at least six nucleotides to both a V gene segment and a J gene segment was required. Rearrangements were classified as productive when the CDR3 lacked stop codons and remained in frame with V and J, and all other rearrangements were classified as non-productive. Following IMGT convention, CDR3 was defined as the stretch from the second conserved V-encoded cysteine to the conserved J-encoded phenylalanine. The earlier analysis of some 550 of the donors excluded any sequence lacking an unambiguous match to a single V gene segment. In an earlier analysis of some 590 of the donors, a V segment was called functional when productive rearrangements were above 56.7%, and segregating when the standard deviation between donors exceeded 5%. A statistical classification framework was developed to diagnose cytomegalovirus status using the catalog of TCR beta chain sequences. V and J gene assignment, in a later analysis, came from comparing TCR nucleotide sequences with IMGT/GENE-DB human TR gene sequences. Using the TCRdist pipeline, a later analysis assigned CDR3 sequences along with most-parsimonious VDJ recombination scenarios. In a later analysis, each TCR beta chain was defined by its CDR3 amino acid sequence together with its V-gene family, and reads lacking a unique V-gene family were excluded. A later analysis removed several hundred highly shared, low-generation-probability nucleotide sequences to deal with suspected cross-contamination and a sequencing artifact. A later analysis calculated a clonal expansion index for each public chain from normalized within-repertoire ranks of inferred template counts. Generation probabilities in a later analysis came from a VDJ recombination model fitted to out-of-frame rearrangements, and those results were checked against IGoR. In a later analysis, hypergeometric tests were used to score TCR-TCR, TCR-HLA and TCR-CMV co-occurrence, with a repertoire-size bias correction applied to TCR pairs. False discovery rates were estimated in a later analysis by permuting HLA or CMV assignments 20 times. In a later analysis, co-occurring TCRs were grouped with DBSCAN, and TCRdist sequence similarity was added when clustering was performed within HLA-allele-positive subsets. For co-occurrence clustering, repertoires with fewer than 30,000 or more than 120,000 public chains were excluded, along with roughly 5 repertoires with anomalous nucleotide sharing. TCRdb carries this immuneACCESS record with in-frame sequences only. Its versions omit some clonotypes, under half of them owing to an unresolved V gene in the studies checked, with the rest unexplained. V, J and clone size are those of that table, while D and trimming were read from the DNA. The sample has approximately 220,000 clones on record, 65% to 90% of them singletons. Clones ranked in the top ten supply roughly 1.5% of the sample.

Sequences MGHRA (CDR1) and YSYEKL (CDR2) are obtained from the germline V gene. Inclusive of the bounding cysteine and phenylalanine, the CDR3 is 13 residues long. Only the CDR3 DNA stays, 39 bases, in frame from base 1. Between the V and J ends, shortened by 4 bases and 3 bases respectively, the junction contains 9 bases. The cohort comprised 550 to 700 healthy bone marrow donors. At the time of sampling, all cohort members were nominally healthy, though unrecorded immune exposures were likely present. The donor was CMV seronegative and belonged to the group of more than 300 seronegative cohort members. A peripheral blood sample was collected from each donor, and TCR beta sequencing was performed on peripheral blood mononuclear cells. The Qiagen DNeasy Blood Extraction Kit was used to extract genomic DNA from the blood cell samples. What the work shows at the level of the full study, not this receptor alone: A further reported finding was that TCR beta sequences accurately predicted the HLA-A and HLA-B alleles for most subjects in the first cohort. While some public TCRs were present in many individuals, most TCR sequences turned up only very rarely across donors. Because HLA typing was unavailable for some donors at each locus, only the typed subset was used in association tests. A cluster of highly shared sequence variants was judged likely to represent a technical artifact of the sequencing pipeline. In a later analysis, most CMV-associated TCR beta chains were found to appear HLA-restricted, with HLA associations seemingly driven largely by CMV exposure. In a later analysis, the rate of TCR association differed among HLA loci, with DRB1 alleles having the most associated TCRs and HLA-C alleles having the fewest. In a later analysis, 16,951 TCR beta sequences were associated with specific HLA alleles at a false discovery rate of 0.05. Strong co-occurrence of HLA alleles, especially DR and DQ, made assigning TCR associations to individual alleles difficult. An earlier analysis of some 560 of the donors showed that most TCR beta V segments appeared in productive rearrangements either about 87% or about 30% of the time, which broadly matched IMGT annotations. Three of the identified cytomegalovirus-associated TCR beta chains were confirmed in vitro to be specific for cytomegalovirus antigens. Linkage disequilibrium might explain the correlated functional status among segregating V segments, but an unknown experimental factor could not be excluded. The earlier analysis of a few hundred of the donors excluded roughly 17 rarely observed V segments, including chromosome 9 orphons, because counts were too low. The study gave a list of some 150 TCR beta chains associated with cytomegalovirus. The only immune exposure information available for the cohort was CMV serostatus. In a later genetic analysis, fewer N-insertions in productive TCRs were reported among donors in an Asian-associated ancestry cluster than the 666-donor mean. The classifier was reported to diagnose cytomegalovirus status with high specificity and sensitivity in both the original cohort and the validation cohort. A later analysis found that HLA-associated TCR beta chains were more clonally expanded and had lower generation probabilities than equally common non-associated chains. Sequencing depth was assumed to be roughly uniform across donors in the presence/absence analyses, though that assumption may not hold. In a later genetic analysis, a missense DCLRE1C variant was associated with V-gene and J-gene trimming of TCR beta chains, and the association was replicated in an independent cohort. A later analysis reported that several top co-occurrence clusters appeared linked to parvovirus B19, influenza, CMV and Epstein-Barr virus. The cohort was sequenced for TCR beta chains only, and without alpha or paired-chain data the features that could be detected were limited. It was suggested by the authors that the approach could potentially be generalized to other disease states and immunological phenotypes. Some IMGT-functional V segments, including TRBV6-2 and TRBV6-3, could not be told apart with the 87-base-pair reads, so those segments were excluded.

Sequencing was done on a sample of PBMCs. The V and J segments used are TRBV4-1 and TRBJ1-2; the D gene remains uncertain. The clonotype was recovered from a girl between 10 and 17 years old in good health and CMV-seronegative. CDR3 protein: CASSRGFDYGYTF. The bases are TGCGCCAGCAGCCGAGGATTCGACTATGGCTACACCTTC.